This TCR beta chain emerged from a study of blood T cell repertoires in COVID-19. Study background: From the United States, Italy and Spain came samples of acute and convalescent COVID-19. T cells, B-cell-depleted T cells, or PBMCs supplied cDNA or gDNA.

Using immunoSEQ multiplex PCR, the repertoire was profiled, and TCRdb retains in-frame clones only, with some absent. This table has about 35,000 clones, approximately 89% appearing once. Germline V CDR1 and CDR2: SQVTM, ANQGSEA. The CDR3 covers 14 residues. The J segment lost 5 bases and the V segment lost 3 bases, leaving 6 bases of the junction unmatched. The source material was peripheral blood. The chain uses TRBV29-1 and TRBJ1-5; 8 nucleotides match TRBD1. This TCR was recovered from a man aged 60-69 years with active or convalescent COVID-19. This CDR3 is CSVEDGDRHQPQHF. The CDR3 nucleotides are TGCAGCGTTGAGGATGGGGACAGGCATCAGCCCCAGCATTTT.